This TCR beta chain is drawn from a study of Ad26.COV2.S vaccination and SARS-CoV-2 variants. The protocol was immunoSEQ multiplex PCR, while the TCRdb copy is restricted to in-frame clones and leaves out a portion. The profile shows roughly 100,000 clones, around 81% of them singletons. The germline V and J ends were trimmed by 6 bases and 0 bases, with 6 bases remaining between them. Germline values: CDR1 MNHEY, CDR2 SVGEGT. The CDR3 sequence is 12 residues long. The V gene is TRBV6-2 or TRBV6-3, the J gene TRBJ2-7, with D uncertain. This specimen was peripheral blood, taken after recovery from COVID-19. This TCR was recovered from a human donor who had recovered from COVID-19. The chain's CDR3 is CASSRSSYEQYF. In nucleotides, the CDR3 is TGTGCCAGCAGCCGCAGCTCCTACGAGCAGTACTTC.